The 3 T cell receptor beta chains presented below share a single source sample, sequenced in a study of Tregs in tolerant kidney transplant recipients. TCRdb keeps only in-frame clones here, not all; method: immunoSEQ multiplex PCR. The table has about 240,000 clones, more than 65% seen once. The sample consisted of CD4+ T cells from blood. These receptors all come from a human donor in good health.

The chain links TRBV9 to TRBJ1-1, with D possibly matching TRBD1 (5 bases). V lost 3 bases to trimming and J lost 8 bases, with 17 bases between them. This CDR3 contains 14 residues. Germline V gene sequence: CDR1 SGDLS, CDR2 YYNGEE. The CDR3 spells CASSARDYLFEAFF. Written as DNA, the CDR3 is TGTGCCAGCAGCGCGCGGGACTACCTTTTCGAAGCTTTCTTT. The variable domain in full, with the rest retrieved from reference TRBV9 and TRBJ1-1, is DSGVTQTPKHLITATGQRVTLRCSPRSGDLSVYWYQQSLDQGLQFLIQYYNGEERAKGNILERFSAQQFPDLHSELNLSSLELGDSALYFCASSARDYLFEAFFGQGTRLTVV.

The V and J genes are TRBV2 and TRBJ1-2; D may be TRBD1 (5 bases). Germline assignment: CDR1 SNHLY and CDR2 FYNNEI. V was shortened by 6 bases and J by 6 bases, with 11 bases between the two germline ends. The CDR3 runs 12 residues. The CDR3 DNA is TGTGCCAGCAGAATATGGGGACATGGCTACACCTTC. Amino acid sequence: CASRIWGHGYTF.

As DNA, the CDR3 is TGTGCCACCAGCAGAGATTCACCGTGGAGCGGGAGAAGCAATGAGCAGTTCTTC. Encoded protein: CATSRDSPWSGRSNEQFF. The chain is built from TRBV15 and TRBJ2-1, with 8 bases lining up with TRBD2. Germline trimming cut 0 bases from V and 6 bases from J; bases unmatched to any gene: 13. CDR3 size: 18 residues. Germline-derived CDR1 and CDR2 are LNHNV and YYDKDF (reference sequence).